This T cell receptor beta chain was obtained from a study of T cells after yellow fever vaccination. Study in general: SMART-Seq v4 Ultra Low Input served to prepare low-cell-number fractions. Study conclusions and caveats: Clonotype sharing between CD4 and CD8 compartments was small. Clones that expanded after primary vaccination mostly reappeared after the booster (just over 95% CD4, 88% CD8).

From germline, CDR1 is MNHEY and CDR2 SVGAGI. V dropped 0 bases and J dropped 2 bases, with 17 bases sitting between them. This CDR3 is 17 amino acids long. UMIs were added to TCR cDNA along with a universal primer site when it was made by 5'RACE template switching. MiXCR, applied by TCRdb to the 5' RACE reads, yields one record per CDR3 protein. The repertoire consists of about 580,000 distinct CDR3 sequences, with about a sixth occurring once and the leading ten covering roughly 17%. Turning to this clonotype: Its specificity is not known.

This material consisted of PBMCs, taken about 5 days after the first yellow fever vaccination. The chain combines TRBV6-5 with TRBJ2-7; D unclear. This receptor was identified in a man aged 18-30 years who received the YFV17D yellow fever vaccine. This CDR3 reads CASSYSHVPPRAYEQYV. The DNA for the CDR3 is TGTGCCAGCAGTTACTCCCACGTCCCGCCAAGGGCCTACGAGCAGTACGTC.